The 10 T cell receptor beta chains below were found in one sample sequenced in a study of shared clonotypes between healthy human individuals. The assay was immunoSEQ multiplex PCR, and TCRdb's table has in-frame clones only and misses some. Among about 980,000 clones listed, about three quarters were seen once. Sequencing was done on a sample of memory CD4+ T cells sorted from blood. The subset: CD45RA-negative fraction. The receptors shown here come from a young man in good health.

The chain uses TRBV28 and TRBJ2-5; 9 bases are a match to TRBD2. The trim removed 3 bases at V and 1 base at J, leaving 0 bases unmatched. Germline values: CDR1 MDHEN, CDR2 SYDVKM. The CDR3 contains 14 residues. CDR3 protein: CASSFSGGQETQYF. The DNA of the CDR3 is TGTGCCAGCAGTTTTAGCGGGGGCCAAGAGACCCAGTACTTC.

The rearrangement links TRBV7-3 to TRBJ2-7, with 9 bases fitting TRBD2. CDR1 SGHTA and CDR2 FQGTGA come from the germline V gene. The V gene end was trimmed by 1 base and the J gene end by 4 bases; junction bases not matched to a gene: 5. The CDR3 is 15 residues long. CDR3 coding DNA: TGTGCCAGCAGCTTAATAGCGGGGGACCCTTACGAGCAGTACTTC. It translates to CASSLIAGDPYEQYF.

As to this clone: Other DNA sequences within the sample encode an identical CDR3. V and J are TRBV6-6 and TRBJ2-1; D unresolved. The germline gives CDR1 MNHNY, CDR2 SVGAGI (reference sequence). CDR3 length equals 16 residues. Between the trimmed V and J ends, which lost 0 bases and 4 bases, there was a span of 13 bases. The CDR3, as DNA: TGTGCCAGCAGTTACTCTAGTGGGTCCTCTTACAATGAGCAGTTCTTC. Translated: CASSYSSGSSYNEQFF.

The rearrangement joins TRBV6-5 to TRBJ1-1; D possibly corresponds to TRBD1 (6 bases). The CDR3 consists of 14 residues. Per germline, CDR1 MNHEY and CDR2 SVGAGI. V lost 0 bases to trimming and J lost 11 bases, with 16 bases between them. The CDR3 DNA reads TGTGCCAGCAGTTACTCTCAAAACAGGGTACGGGCTTTCTTT. It encodes CASSYSQNRVRAFF.

As to this clone: Just one base apart from a much larger clone, this may be a read error. V usage is TRBV6-6 and J usage is TRBJ2-1; 7 nucleotides agree with TRBD2. Germline V lookup: CDR1 MNHNY, CDR2 SVGAGI (reference sequence). There are 15 residues in the CDR3. This chain's CDR3 is CVSSYAPDSGGEQFF. CDR3 nucleotide sequence: TGTGTCAGCAGTTACGCCCCCGATTCCGGGGGGGAGCAGTTCTTC.

CDR3 sequence (DNA): TGTGCCAGCAGTTCCTCGACCAACGGGGGTGAGCAGTTCTTC. This sequence encodes CASSSSTNGGEQFF. The rearrangement uses TRBV5-6 and TRBJ2-1; D perhaps matches TRBD2 (6 bases). CDR1 is SGHDT, CDR2 YYEEEE, per germline. The CDR3 spans 14 residues. Trimming stripped 5 bases from V and 9 bases from J, with 18 bases between.

CDR3 coding DNA: TGTGCCAGCAGCATCGGACAAGTCGACACAGATACGCAGTATTTT. Translated: CASSIGQVDTDTQYF. J is TRBJ2-3 and V is TRBV27, with a tentative D call TRBD1 (5 bases). The CDR3 extends over 15 amino acids. Trimming cost V 6 bases and J 2 bases, with 15 bases left between them. Germline values: CDR1 MNHEY, CDR2 SMNVEV (reference sequence).

This chain uses TRBV7-8 with TRBJ2-5; the D gene is possibly TRBD2 (5 bases). This CDR3 contains 14 residues. Germline values: CDR1 SGHVS, CDR2 FQNEAQ. Trimming removed 3 bases at V and 4 bases at J, with 12 bases between. The CDR3 loop reads CASSFPPRGETQYF. In nucleotides, the CDR3 is TGTGCCAGCAGCTTTCCCCCCCGGGGAGAGACCCAGTACTTC.

This clone came up once. The V and J genes are TRBV11-1 and TRBJ2-7; D perhaps matches TRBD2 (5 bases). V was clipped by 0 bases and J by 3 bases, with 12 bases between them. In germline, CDR1 is SGHAT, CDR2 FQDESV (reference sequence). This CDR3 has 15 amino acids. This chain's CDR3 is CASSLARSGYYEQYF. CDR3 nucleotide sequence: TGTGCCAGCAGCTTAGCGAGGAGCGGTTACTACGAGCAGTACTTC.

The chain is built from TRBV7-3 and TRBJ2-7, with 8 bases lining up with TRBD1. Germline V lookup: CDR1 SGHTA, CDR2 FQGTGA. V lost 5 bases and J lost 0; bases outside the gene matches: 6. The CDR3 length is 15 residues. The CDR3 loop reads CASSNTGTGSYEQYF. The CDR3 coding sequence is TGTGCCAGCAGCAACACCGGGACAGGCTCCTACGAGCAGTACTTC.